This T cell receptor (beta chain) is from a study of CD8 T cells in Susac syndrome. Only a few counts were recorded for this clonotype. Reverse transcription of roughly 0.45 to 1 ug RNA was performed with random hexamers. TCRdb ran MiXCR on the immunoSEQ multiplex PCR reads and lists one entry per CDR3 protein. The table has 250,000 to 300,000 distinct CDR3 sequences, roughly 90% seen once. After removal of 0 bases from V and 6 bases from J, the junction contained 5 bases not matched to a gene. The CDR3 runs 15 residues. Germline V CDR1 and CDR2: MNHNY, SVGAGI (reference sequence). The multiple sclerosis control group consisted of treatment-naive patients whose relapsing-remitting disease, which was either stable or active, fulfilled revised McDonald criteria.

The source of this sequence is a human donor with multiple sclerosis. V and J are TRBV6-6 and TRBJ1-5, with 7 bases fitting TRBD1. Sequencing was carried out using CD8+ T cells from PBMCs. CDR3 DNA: TGTGCCAGCAGTTACTCTGTACAGGGGAGTCAGCCCCAGCATTTT. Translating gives CASSYSVQGSQPQHF.